Listed below are T cell receptor beta chains from one sample, sequenced in a study of T-cell reconstitution after alpha-beta-depleted transplantation in children. From the PCR reads, TCRdb called clonotypes with MiXCR, one entry per CDR3 protein. The sample consists of about 1,000,000 distinct CDR3 sequences, about 31% of them appearing once. Here the sequenced sample was PBMCs, mostly from graft donor cells, taken 360 days after TCRalphabeta/CD19-depleted stem cell transplant. These TCRs come from a boy younger than two who had a stem cell transplant for SCID, so the T cells may come from the graft donor. Each CDR3 is given with its conserved first and last residue. Fields, in order: D gene, J gene, V gene, CDR3 protein. The D gene is left open where the match is weak.

D gene: TRBD1; J gene: TRBJ1-4; V gene: TRBV7-2; CDR3 protein: CASSLAGQGKEKLFF
D gene: TRBD2; J gene: TRBJ2-3; V gene: TRBV2; CDR3 protein: CASLPGTSWTDF
D gene: NA; J gene: TRBJ2-7; V gene: TRBV20-1; CDR3 protein: CSVAPRQNEQYF
D gene: NA; J gene: TRBJ1-1; V gene: TRBV20-1; CDR3 protein: CSARDGMNTEAFF
D gene: TRBD2; J gene: TRBJ2-1; V gene: TRBV28; CDR3 protein: CASRLAGGRHEQFF
D gene: NA; J gene: TRBJ2-7; V gene: TRBV25-1; CDR3 protein: CASSEGLGRASTYEQYF
D gene: NA; J gene: TRBJ1-5; V gene: TRBV5-6; CDR3 protein: CASSPRPGSNQPQHF
D gene: TRBD2; J gene: TRBJ2-7; V gene: TRBV28; CDR3 protein: CASSLVVGGVDEQYF
D gene: NA; J gene: TRBJ2-3; V gene: TRBV6-1; CDR3 protein: CASMRRGDTDTQYF
D gene: TRBD1; J gene: TRBJ2-1; V gene: TRBV2; CDR3 protein: CASTFSQGFENEQFF
D gene: NA; J gene: TRBJ2-5; V gene: TRBV15; CDR3 protein: CATSRSDVVETQYF
D gene: TRBD1; J gene: TRBJ1-5; V gene: TRBV29-1; CDR3 protein: CSVVWDRVNQPQHF
D gene: NA; J gene: TRBJ1-1; V gene: TRBV7-8; CDR3 protein: CASSPLWATEAFF
D gene: TRBD2; J gene: TRBJ2-1; V gene: TRBV5-1; CDR3 protein: CASSQIAGGYNNEQFF
D gene: TRBD1; J gene: TRBJ2-1; V gene: TRBV12-3/TRBV12-4; CDR3 protein: CASSPPDRAEQFF
D gene: NA; J gene: TRBJ2-3; V gene: TRBV29-1; CDR3 protein: CSVAGEVFMDTQYF
D gene: TRBD1; J gene: TRBJ2-3; V gene: TRBV6-2/TRBV6-3; CDR3 protein: CASSPQGAQVADTQYF
D gene: TRBD1; J gene: TRBJ2-1; V gene: TRBV10-3; CDR3 protein: CAITTGGDRGGYEQFF
D gene: TRBD2; J gene: TRBJ2-3; V gene: TRBV4-1; CDR3 protein: CASSQGLAGSRTDTQYF
D gene: NA; J gene: TRBJ2-1; V gene: TRBV20-1; CDR3 protein: CSALSSYNEQFF
D gene: NA; J gene: TRBJ1-3; V gene: TRBV12-3/TRBV12-4; CDR3 protein: CASRAEVSGNTIYF
D gene: NA; J gene: TRBJ1-4; V gene: TRBV20-1; CDR3 protein: CSARSRVGEKLFF
D gene: NA; J gene: TRBJ2-7; V gene: TRBV2; CDR3 protein: CASSDVPHISYEQYF
D gene: NA; J gene: TRBJ1-2; V gene: TRBV7-9; CDR3 protein: CASSLASGPEGGYTF
D gene: NA; J gene: TRBJ1-1; V gene: TRBV18; CDR3 protein: CASSPRGLLTNTEAFF
D gene: NA; J gene: TRBJ2-3; V gene: TRBV10-3; CDR3 protein: CAISPGPSTDTQYF
D gene: NA; J gene: TRBJ2-7; V gene: TRBV12-3/TRBV12-4; CDR3 protein: CASLISGEQYF
D gene: NA; J gene: TRBJ2-5; V gene: TRBV20-1; CDR3 protein: CSARGFGGVKETQYF
D gene: NA; J gene: TRBJ2-7; V gene: TRBV20-1; CDR3 protein: CSARGGQISYEQYF
D gene: TRBD1; J gene: TRBJ2-1; V gene: TRBV7-9; CDR3 protein: CASSRTGKRYNEQFF
D gene: TRBD2; J gene: TRBJ2-1; V gene: TRBV12-3/TRBV12-4; CDR3 protein: CASSWGLAGYNEQFF
D gene: TRBD2; J gene: TRBJ2-3; V gene: TRBV20-1; CDR3 protein: CSVSAGGPTDTQYF
D gene: TRBD2; J gene: TRBJ2-1; V gene: TRBV27; CDR3 protein: CASSLLLNAGGPIDEQFF
D gene: NA; J gene: TRBJ2-7; V gene: TRBV4-3; CDR3 protein: CASSQEPGPYEQYF
D gene: TRBD1; J gene: TRBJ2-4; V gene: TRBV7-9; CDR3 protein: CASSSDRGSNIQYF
D gene: NA; J gene: TRBJ1-5; V gene: TRBV10-3; CDR3 protein: CAISTGNQPQHF
D gene: NA; J gene: TRBJ2-1; V gene: TRBV12-5; CDR3 protein: CASGLEAVIIGEQFF
D gene: TRBD2; J gene: TRBJ2-5; V gene: TRBV12-3/TRBV12-4; CDR3 protein: CASSPYRRLAGFQETQYF
D gene: NA; J gene: TRBJ2-3; V gene: TRBV6-1; CDR3 protein: CASRPVVRHDLGTQYF
D gene: NA; J gene: TRBJ1-1; V gene: TRBV20-1; CDR3 protein: CSARAGSMNTEAFF
D gene: NA; J gene: TRBJ1-1; V gene: TRBV5-6; CDR3 protein: CASGLGVGPEAFF
D gene: TRBD1; J gene: TRBJ2-1; V gene: TRBV9; CDR3 protein: CASSNRDRGSYNEQFF